This T cell receptor beta chain was identified during a study of beta chain features in type 1 diabetes. A note on this clone: As yet, its antigen is unknown.

Expressed TCRB transcripts were sequenced, since all the RNA that had been isolated was reverse transcribed. Libraries were prepared by immunoSEQ multiplex PCR; TCRdb keeps only in-frame clonotypes and omits some of them. The repertoire consists of about 650,000 clones, with 9.5% to 15% occurring once and the leading ten covering 0.095% to 0.15%. The CDR3 totals 15 residues. Per the germline V gene, CDR1 is GTSNPN and CDR2 is SVGIG (reference sequence). Trimming took off 7 bases at V and 3 bases at J, with 18 bases between the two ends. The study's findings and limits: An over-representation of cells with high TCR expression could result from cDNA sequencing. In all four CD4+ subsets, TCRB CDR3 length was significantly, moderately reduced in type 1 diabetes.

The chain has TRBV30 and TRBJ2-2, with D tentatively TRBD2 (6 bases). The TCR comes from a man aged 25-45 years with type 1 diabetes. Sequenced sample: naive CD4+ T cells from blood. CDR3 in amino acids: CASVSRGWDTGELFF. The CDR3 region has the DNA TGTGCCTCAGTCTCTCGGGGGTGGGACACCGGGGAGCTGTTTTTT.